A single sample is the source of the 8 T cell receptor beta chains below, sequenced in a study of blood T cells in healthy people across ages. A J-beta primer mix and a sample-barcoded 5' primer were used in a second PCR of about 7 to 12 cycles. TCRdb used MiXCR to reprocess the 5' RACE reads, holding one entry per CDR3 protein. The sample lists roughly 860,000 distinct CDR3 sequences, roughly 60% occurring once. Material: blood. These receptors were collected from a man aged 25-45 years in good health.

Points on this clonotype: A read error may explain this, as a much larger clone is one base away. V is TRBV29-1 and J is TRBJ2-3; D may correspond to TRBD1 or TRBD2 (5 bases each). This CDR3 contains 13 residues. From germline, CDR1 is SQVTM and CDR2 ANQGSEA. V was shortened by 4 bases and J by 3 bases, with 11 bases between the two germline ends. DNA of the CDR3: TGCAGCGTTGGAGCTGGGGGTACAGATACGCAGTATTTT. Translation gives CSVGAGGTDTQYF.

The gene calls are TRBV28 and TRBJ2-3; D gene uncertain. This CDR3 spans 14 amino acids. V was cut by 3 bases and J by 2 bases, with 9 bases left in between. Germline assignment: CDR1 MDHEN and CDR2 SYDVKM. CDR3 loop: CASSFPWYTDTQYF. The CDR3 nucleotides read TGTGCCAGCAGTTTCCCCTGGTACACAGATACGCAGTATTTT.

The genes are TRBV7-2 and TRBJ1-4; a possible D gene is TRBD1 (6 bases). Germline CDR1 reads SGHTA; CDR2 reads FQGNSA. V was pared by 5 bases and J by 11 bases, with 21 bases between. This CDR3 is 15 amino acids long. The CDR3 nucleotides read TGTGCCAGCAGCCACGAGGGGACAACCCCGGGTAAACTGTTTTTT. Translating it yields CASSHEGTTPGKLFF.

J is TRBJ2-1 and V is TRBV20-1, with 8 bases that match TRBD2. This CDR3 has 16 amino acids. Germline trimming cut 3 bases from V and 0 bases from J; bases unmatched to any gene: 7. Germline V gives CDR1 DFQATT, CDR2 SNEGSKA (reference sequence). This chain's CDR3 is CSASFGGGSSYNEQFF. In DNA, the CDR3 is TGCAGTGCTAGCTTCGGGGGGGGAAGCTCCTACAATGAGCAGTTCTTC.

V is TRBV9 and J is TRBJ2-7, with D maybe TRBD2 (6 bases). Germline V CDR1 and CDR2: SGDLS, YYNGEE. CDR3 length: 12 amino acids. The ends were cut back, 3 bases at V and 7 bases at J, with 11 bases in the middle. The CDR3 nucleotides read TGTGCCAGCAGCGGTCTAGCGAGTGAGCAGTACTTC. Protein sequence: CASSGLASEQYF.

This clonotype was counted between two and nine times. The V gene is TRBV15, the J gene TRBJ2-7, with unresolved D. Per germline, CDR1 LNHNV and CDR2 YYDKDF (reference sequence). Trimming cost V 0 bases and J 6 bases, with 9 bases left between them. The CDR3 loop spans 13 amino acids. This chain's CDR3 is CATSRDSPGEQYF. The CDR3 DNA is TGTGCCACCAGCAGAGATTCCCCCGGCGAGCAGTACTTC. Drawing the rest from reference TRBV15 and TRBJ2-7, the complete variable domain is DAMVIQNPRYQVTQFGKPVTLSCSQTLNHNVMYWYQQKSSQAPKLLFHYYDKDFNNEADTPDNFQSRRPNTSFCFLDIRSPGLGDTAMYLCATSRDSPGEQYFGPGTRLTVT.

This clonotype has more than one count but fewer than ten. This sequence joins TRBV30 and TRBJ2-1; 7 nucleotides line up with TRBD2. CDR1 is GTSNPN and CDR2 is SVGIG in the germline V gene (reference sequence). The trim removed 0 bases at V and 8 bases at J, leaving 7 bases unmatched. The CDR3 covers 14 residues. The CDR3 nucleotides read TGTGCCTGGAGTGTTAGCGAGCGGGGAGATGAGCAGTTCTTC. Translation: CAWSVSERGDEQFF. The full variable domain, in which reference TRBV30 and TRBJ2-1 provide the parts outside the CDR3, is SQTIHQWPATLVQPVGSPLSLECTVEGTSNPNLYWYRQAAGRGLQLLFYSVGIGQISSEVPQNLSASRPQDRQFILSSKKLLLSDSGFYLCAWSVSERGDEQFFGPGTRLTVL.

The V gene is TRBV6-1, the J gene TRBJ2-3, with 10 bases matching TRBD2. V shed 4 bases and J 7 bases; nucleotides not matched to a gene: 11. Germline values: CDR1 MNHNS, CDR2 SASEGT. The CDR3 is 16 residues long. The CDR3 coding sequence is TGTGCCAGCAGTGCCACCCTAGCGGGGGCTTGGAATACGCAGTATTTT. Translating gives CASSATLAGAWNTQYF.